A single sample is the source of the 16 T cell receptor beta chains below, sequenced in a study of ipilimumab plus nivolumab after autologous stem cell transplantation. Data came from immunoSEQ multiplex PCR; TCRdb stores just in-frame clones and leaves some out. The table has about 18,000 clones, roughly 79% seen once; the top ten hold roughly 10%. Sequenced material: PBMCs, taken in a trial of ipilimumab plus nivolumab as post-transplant consolidation. All receptors derive from a male donor with diffuse large B-cell lymphoma.

This clone has just one count. This sequence joins TRBV9 and TRBJ2-1, with TRBD2 identical over 9 bases. The trim removed 0 bases at V and 2 bases at J, leaving 3 bases unmatched. The CDR3 spans 16 residues. Germline CDR1 reads SGDLS; CDR2 reads YYNGEE. For the CDR3, the DNA is TGTGCCAGCAGCGTAGAAGGCGGGGGGGCCTACAATGAGCAGTTCTTC. It is translated as CASSVEGGGAYNEQFF.

The gene calls are TRBV5-4 and TRBJ2-3; D not resolved. From germline, CDR1 is SGHNT and CDR2 YYREEE (reference sequence). The V end was cut by 4 bases, the J end by 4 bases, with 22 bases between. The CDR3 is made up of 17 amino acids. CDR3: CASSVLGFGVRADTQYF. In DNA form, the CDR3 reads TGTGCCAGCAGCGTCCTTGGGTTTGGGGTTCGGGCAGATACGCAGTATTTT.

This clone occurred once. CDR3 DNA sequence: TGTGCCAGCAGCTTGGGAGGGCTGAGGCGGCAGTACTTC. Translating it yields CASSLGGLRRQYF. The V and J genes are TRBV5-8 and TRBJ2-7; D is possibly TRBD2 (5 bases). Trimming shortened V by 0 bases and J by 9 bases, and 13 bases separated the two germline ends. The CDR3 runs to 13 residues. CDR1 is SGHTS, CDR2 YDEGEE, per germline.

The CDR3, as DNA: TGTGCCAGCAGCTTAGGGGGTCCCGGGGAGCTGTTTTTT. Amino acid sequence: CASSLGGPGELFF. The chain employs TRBV11-2 and TRBJ2-2, with unresolved D. The CDR3 totals 13 residues. Germline V gene sequence: CDR1 SGHAT, CDR2 FQNNGV. V was shortened by 1 base and J by 6 bases, with 6 bases between the two germline ends.

The V and J genes are TRBV7-6 and TRBJ2-1; the match to TRBD2 covers 7 bases. The germline V gene encodes CDR1 SGHVS and CDR2 FNYEAQ. Unmatched junction bases numbered 15, after V lost 3 bases and J lost 10 bases. The CDR3 covers 16 residues. The CDR3: CASSLGTSAGGGEQFF. The CDR3 DNA sequence: TGTGCCAGCAGCTTGGGAACTAGCGCCGGGGGAGGGGAGCAGTTCTTC.

This clone appeared once. This chain connects TRBV2 to TRBJ2-5; a weak D match, TRBD2 (5 bases). This CDR3 region has 13 residues. V was shortened by 10 bases and J by 2 bases, with 14 bases between the two germline ends. CDR1 and CDR2 from the germline V gene are SNHLY and FYNNEI. The CDR3 bases are TGTGCCACCGGGGTCCACGCTCAAGAGACCCAGTACTTC. Translation gives CATGVHAQETQYF. Filled out from reference TRBV2 and TRBJ2-5, the complete variable domain reads EPEVTQTPSHQVTQMGQEVILRCVPISNHLYFYWYRQILGQKVEFLVSFYNNEISEKSEIFDDQFSVERPDGSNFTLKIRSTKLEDSAMYFCATGVHAQETQYFGPGTRLLVL.

The chain uses TRBV5-1 and TRBJ1-1; D uncertain. Germline V gene data show CDR1 as SGHRS and CDR2 as YFSETQ. The CDR3 has 15 amino acids. The V gene lost 1 base and the J gene lost 1 base, with 11 bases spanning the gap. CDR3 coding DNA: TGCGCCAGCAGCTTGATAGGGCGGGGGAACACTGAAGCTTTCTTT. Translating it yields CASSLIGRGNTEAFF.

This chain links TRBV15 with TRBJ2-7, with D tentatively TRBD1 or TRBD2 (6 bases each). Germline V lookup: CDR1 LNHNV, CDR2 YYDKDF (reference sequence). There are 15 residues in the CDR3. V was cut by 8 bases and J by 3 bases, with 20 bases left in between. The CDR3 loop reads CATSSQTGALYEQYF. The DNA for the CDR3 is TGTGCCACCTCCAGTCAAACGGGGGCCCTCTACGAGCAGTACTTC.

V usage is TRBV5-5 and J usage is TRBJ2-7, with D perhaps TRBD2 (5 bases). V lost 2 bases to trimming and J lost 4 bases, with 10 bases between them. Looked up from germline, CDR1 is SGHKS and CDR2 is YYEKEE (reference sequence). This CDR3 region has 13 residues. The CDR3 DNA reads as TGTGCCAGCAGCTTTGTTCCGGGATACGAGCAGTACTTC. It is translated as CASSFVPGYEQYF.

The chain links TRBV19 to TRBJ1-1; D remains ambiguous. Trimming stripped 10 bases from V and 1 base from J, with 22 bases between. Germline CDR1 LNHDA, CDR2 SQIVND (reference sequence). This CDR3 spans 16 amino acids. The CDR3 DNA sequence: TGTGCCACCCGTCTATGGAGTGACGGAGAGAACACTGAAGCTTTCTTT. It codes for CATRLWSDGENTEAFF.

The chain recombines TRBV2 with TRBJ2-2, with TRBD1 matching 7 bases. With 7 bases clipped from V and 6 bases from J, the junction kept 14 bases outside the gene matches. There are 16 residues in the CDR3. Germline loops: CDR1 SNHLY, CDR2 FYNNEI. CDR3 protein: CASKGQSFSQSGELFF. CDR3 bases: TGTGCCAGCAAGGGACAGTCTTTTTCCCAGTCCGGGGAGCTGTTTTTT.

The chain is built from TRBV7-9 and TRBJ2-1, with TRBD1 as a possible D gene (6 bases). V was pared by 0 bases and J by 8 bases, with 11 bases between. CDR3 length: 14 amino acids. The germline CDR1 and CDR2 sequences are SEHNR and FQNEAQ (reference sequence). The CDR3 protein is CASSLAGGPDEQFF. CDR3 DNA: TGTGCCAGCAGCTTAGCAGGGGGACCGGATGAGCAGTTCTTC.

The table lists this clone with a few counts. The J gene is TRBJ2-5, the V gene TRBV5-1; 7 bases are shared with TRBD1. J gave up 0 bases and V 4 bases, and 3 bases lay outside the gene matches. The germline gives CDR1 SGHRS, CDR2 YFSETQ. CDR3 length: 14 amino acids. The CDR3 nucleotides are TGCGCCAGCAGCACGGGACAGTACCAAGAGACCCAGTACTTC. Amino acid sequence: CASSTGQYQETQYF.

CDR3 residues: CASSEPEEGGETQYF. CDR3 sequence (DNA): TGCGCCAGCAGCGAACCGGAGGAGGGAGGGGAGACCCAGTACTTC. The chain uses TRBV10-2 and TRBJ2-5; TRBD2 matches at 7 bases. Germline trimming cut 6 bases from V and 5 bases from J; bases unmatched to any gene: 12. CDR3 size: 15 residues. Looked up from germline, CDR1 is WSHSY and CDR2 is SAAADI.

The V and J genes are TRBV7-9 and TRBJ2-3; D call uncertain. V lost 4 bases and J lost 2, with 4 bases in between. Germline V gene data show CDR1 as SEHNR and CDR2 as FQNEAQ (reference sequence). There are 12 residues in the CDR3. CDR3 sequence: CASSSYTDTQYF. For the CDR3, the DNA is TGTGCCAGCAGCTCTTACACAGATACGCAGTATTTT.

Only one count was recorded for this clone. V gene TRBV5-1 combines with J gene TRBJ2-5, with 7 bases lining up with TRBD2. The CDR3 runs 12 residues. Trimming took 4 bases from V and 7 from J; bases not matched to a gene: 4. The germline CDR1 and CDR2 sequences are SGHRS and YFSETQ. The CDR3 DNA sequence: TGCGCCAGCAGCGGGAGGGTAGGGACCCAGTACTTC. Translation gives CASSGRVGTQYF. The full variable domain, in which reference TRBV5-1 and TRBJ2-5 provide the parts outside the CDR3, is KAGVTQTPRYLIKTRGQQVTLSCSPISGHRSVSWYQQTPGQGLQFLFEYFSETQRNKGNFPGRFSGRQFSNSRSEMNVSTLELGDSALYLCASSGRVGTQYFGPGTRLLVL.